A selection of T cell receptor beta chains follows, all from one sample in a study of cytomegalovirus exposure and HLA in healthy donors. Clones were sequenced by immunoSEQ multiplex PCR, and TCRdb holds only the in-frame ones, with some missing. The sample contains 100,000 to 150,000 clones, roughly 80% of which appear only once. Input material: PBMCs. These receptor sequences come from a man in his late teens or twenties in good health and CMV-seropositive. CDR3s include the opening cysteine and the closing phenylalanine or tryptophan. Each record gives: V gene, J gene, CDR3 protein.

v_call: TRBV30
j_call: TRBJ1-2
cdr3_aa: CAWTDSYGYTF

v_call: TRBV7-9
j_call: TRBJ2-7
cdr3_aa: CASSQGQGLDEQYF

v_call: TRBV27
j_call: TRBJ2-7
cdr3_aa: CASSLTGPLGTAVSYEQYF

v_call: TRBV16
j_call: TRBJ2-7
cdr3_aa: CASSHTFGDRVYEQYF

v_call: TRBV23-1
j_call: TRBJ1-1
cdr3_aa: CASSQWGRRSTEAFF

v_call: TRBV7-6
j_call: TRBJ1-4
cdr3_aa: CASSQGWDRDEKLFF

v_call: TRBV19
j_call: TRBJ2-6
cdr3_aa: CASRQGFGANVLTF

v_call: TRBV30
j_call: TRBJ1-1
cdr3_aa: CAWRARQYTEAFF

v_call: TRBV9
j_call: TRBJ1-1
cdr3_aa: CASSVWLDTEAFF

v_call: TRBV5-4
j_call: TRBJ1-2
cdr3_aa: CASSAQGDGYTF

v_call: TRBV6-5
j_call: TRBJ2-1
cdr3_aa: CAGSYGGVAGDNEQFF

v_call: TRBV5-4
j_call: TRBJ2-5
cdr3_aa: CASSLEAGGGETQYF

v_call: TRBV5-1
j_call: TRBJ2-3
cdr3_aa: CASSRKTSGGTDTQYF

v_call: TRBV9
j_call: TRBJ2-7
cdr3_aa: CASSVVPGYEQYF

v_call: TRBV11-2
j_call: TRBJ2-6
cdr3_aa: CASSPRGDSGANVLTF

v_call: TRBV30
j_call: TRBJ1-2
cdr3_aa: CAWSAATGRGYGYTF

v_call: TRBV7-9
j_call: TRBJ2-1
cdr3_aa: CASSLGTAGLGHNEQFF

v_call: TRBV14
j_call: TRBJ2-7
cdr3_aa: CASSPRQGGEQYF

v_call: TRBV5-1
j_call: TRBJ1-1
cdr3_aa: CASRYPDSPEAFF

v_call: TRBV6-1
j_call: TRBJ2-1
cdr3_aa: CASSAGTSSYNEQFF

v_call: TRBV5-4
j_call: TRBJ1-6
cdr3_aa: CASSLGTGFSPLHF

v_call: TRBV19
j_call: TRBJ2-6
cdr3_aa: CASSKGVRAHSGANVLTF

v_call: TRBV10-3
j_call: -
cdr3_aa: CAIRNLGVYEQYF

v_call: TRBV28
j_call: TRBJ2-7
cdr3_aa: CASSLSLGQGTYEQYF

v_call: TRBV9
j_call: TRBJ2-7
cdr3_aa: CASSATGSSYEQYF